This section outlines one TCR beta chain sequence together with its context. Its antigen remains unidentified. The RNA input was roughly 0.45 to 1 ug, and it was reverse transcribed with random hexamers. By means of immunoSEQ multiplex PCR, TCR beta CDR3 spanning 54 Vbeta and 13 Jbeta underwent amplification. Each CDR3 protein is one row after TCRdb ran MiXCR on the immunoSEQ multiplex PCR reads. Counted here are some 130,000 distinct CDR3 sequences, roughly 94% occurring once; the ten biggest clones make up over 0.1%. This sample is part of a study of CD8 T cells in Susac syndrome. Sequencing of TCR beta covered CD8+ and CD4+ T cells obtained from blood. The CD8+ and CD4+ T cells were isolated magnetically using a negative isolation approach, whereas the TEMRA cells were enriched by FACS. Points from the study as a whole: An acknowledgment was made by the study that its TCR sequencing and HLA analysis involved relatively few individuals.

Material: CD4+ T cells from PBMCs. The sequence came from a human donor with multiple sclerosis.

The CDR3 region is CSVSIGGGEYNEQFF. The CDR3 DNA sequence: TGCAGCGTGTCAATCGGGGGCGGGGAATACAATGAGCAGTTCTTC. The rearrangement joins TRBV29-1 to TRBJ2-1; the D call may be TRBD1 or TRBD2 (6 bases each). V dropped 6 bases and J dropped 4 bases, with 19 bases sitting between them. This CDR3 contains 15 residues. The V gene's germline CDR1 is SQVTM and CDR2 ANQGSEA.